A single T cell receptor (beta chain) is shown here with its context. What it binds is not known. TCRdb redid the calling of the reads with MiXCR, one entry per CDR3 protein. This sample has about 220,000 distinct CDR3 sequences, with less than 50% found just once. The data stem from a study of T cell repertoires in cytomegalovirus infection. Study information: In the study, CMV epitopes included recently identified HLA-C-restricted and well-studied HLA-B-restricted ones. Public signatures in TCR beta pointed to CMV infection and matching HLA type. Study observations and caveats: In two of eight donors, the top clonotype was HLA-C-restricted CMV-specific.

The sequencing used CD8+ T cells from cultured PBMCs, collected from culture after CMV antigen stimulation. The clonotype was recovered from a human donor in good health (CMV status not recorded). Some clones in this sample may be carry-over from other donors' samples.

The CDR3 protein is CSGGGQRGNEQFF. The CDR3 bases are TGCAGCGGTGGGGGCCAGAGGGGCAATGAGCAGTTCTTC. This chain links TRBV29-1 with TRBJ2-1; weak D call: TRBD1 (6 bases). Trimming shortened V by 7 bases and J by 6 bases, and 16 bases separated the two germline ends. The CDR3 runs to 13 residues. The germline CDR1 and CDR2 sequences are SQVTM and ANQGSEA.